This T cell receptor (beta chain) was obtained from a study of cytomegalovirus exposure and HLA in healthy donors. Study-wide background: Clustering assigned 81% of the roughly 430 genotyped donors to the Caucasian-associated ancestry cluster.

The CDR3 is 16 residues long. Trimming at V came to 1 base and at J to 2 bases, leaving 5 bases not matched to a gene. Per germline, CDR1 SGHVS and CDR2 FQNEAQ. Concerning this clone itself: Its antigen is unknown.

13 Jbeta primers and 60 Vbeta primers were used for the PCR. Profiling relied on immunoSEQ multiplex PCR, and the TCRdb table lists in-frame clones only, not all of them. The sample has some 130,000 clones, roughly four fifths seen once. The study, taken as a whole, reports: TCR beta sequences reportedly predicted the HLA-A and HLA-B alleles of most subjects accurately. As confirmed in vitro, three CMV-associated chains were specific for CMV antigens. Evidence from a later analysis indicated that most CMV-associated TCR beta chains looked HLA-restricted.

Sequencing input: PBMCs. The gene calls are TRBV7-8 and TRBJ2-3, with 8 nucleotides matching TRBD1. The source is a male donor in good health and CMV-seropositive. For the CDR3, the DNA is TGTGCCAGCAGCTTAGGACCAGGGGGCTTCACAGATACGCAGTATTTT. Translating gives CASSLGPGGFTDTQYF. The full variable domain, completed using reference TRBV7-8 and TRBJ2-3, is GAGVSQSPRYKVAKRGQDVALRCDPISGHVSLFWYQQALGQGPEFLTYFQNEAQLDKSGLPSDRFFAERPEGSVSTLKIQRTQQEDSAVYLCASSLGPGGFTDTQYFGPGTRLTVL.